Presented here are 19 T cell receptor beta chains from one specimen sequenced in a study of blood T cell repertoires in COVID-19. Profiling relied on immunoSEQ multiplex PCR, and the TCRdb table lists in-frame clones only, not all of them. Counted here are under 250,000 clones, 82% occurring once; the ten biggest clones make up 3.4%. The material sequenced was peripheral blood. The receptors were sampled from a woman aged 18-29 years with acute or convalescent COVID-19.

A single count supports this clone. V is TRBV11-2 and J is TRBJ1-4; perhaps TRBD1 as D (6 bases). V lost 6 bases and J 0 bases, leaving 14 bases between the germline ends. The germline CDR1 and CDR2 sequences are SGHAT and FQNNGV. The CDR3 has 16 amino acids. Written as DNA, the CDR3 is TGTGCCAGCAGTCATCTGGACAGTGCAACTAATGAAAAACTGTTTTTT. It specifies CASSHLDSATNEKLFF.

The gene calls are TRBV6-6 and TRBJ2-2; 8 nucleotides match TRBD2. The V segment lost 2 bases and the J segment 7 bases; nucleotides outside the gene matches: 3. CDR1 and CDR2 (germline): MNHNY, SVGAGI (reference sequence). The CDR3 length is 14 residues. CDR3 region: CASSYQREIGELFF. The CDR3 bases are TGTGCCAGCAGTTACCAGCGGGAGATCGGGGAGCTGTTTTTT.

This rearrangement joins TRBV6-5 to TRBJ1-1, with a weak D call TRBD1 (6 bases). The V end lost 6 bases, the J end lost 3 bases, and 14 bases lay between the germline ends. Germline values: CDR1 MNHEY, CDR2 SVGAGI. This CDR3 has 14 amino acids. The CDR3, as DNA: TGTGCCAGCAGCAGGGACAAAACTTACACTGAAGCTTTCTTT. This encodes CASSRDKTYTEAFF.

CDR3 protein: CASSDSTHHTGELFF. Written as DNA, the CDR3 is TGTGCCAGCAGTGACTCGACACACCACACCGGGGAGCTGTTTTTT. This chain uses TRBV6-4 with TRBJ2-2; D is ambiguous. Trimming pared 0 bases from V and 3 bases from J, leaving 8 bases between. The CDR3 length is 15 residues. In germline, CDR1 is MRHNA, CDR2 SNTAGT.

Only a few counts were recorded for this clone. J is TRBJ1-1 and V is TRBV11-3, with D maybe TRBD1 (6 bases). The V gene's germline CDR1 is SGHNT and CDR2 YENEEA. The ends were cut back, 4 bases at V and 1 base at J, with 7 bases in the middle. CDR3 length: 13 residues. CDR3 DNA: TGTGCCAGCAGCTCGGGACAGAACACTGAAGCTTTCTTT. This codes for CASSSGQNTEAFF.

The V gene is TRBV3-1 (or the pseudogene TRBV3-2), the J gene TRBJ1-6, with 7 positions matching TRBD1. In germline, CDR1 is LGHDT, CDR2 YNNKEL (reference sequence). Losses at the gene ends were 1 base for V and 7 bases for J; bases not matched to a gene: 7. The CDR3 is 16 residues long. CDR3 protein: CASSQGATGKNSPLHF. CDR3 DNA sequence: TGTGCCAGCAGCCAAGGGGCGACAGGGAAGAATTCACCCCTCCACTTT.

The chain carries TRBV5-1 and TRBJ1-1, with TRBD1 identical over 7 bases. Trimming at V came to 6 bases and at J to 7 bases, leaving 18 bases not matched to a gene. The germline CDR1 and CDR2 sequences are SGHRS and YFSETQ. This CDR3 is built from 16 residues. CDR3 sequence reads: CASNRGDRQGHGEAFF. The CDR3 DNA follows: TGCGCCAGCAACCGAGGGGATCGACAGGGACACGGTGAAGCTTTCTTT.

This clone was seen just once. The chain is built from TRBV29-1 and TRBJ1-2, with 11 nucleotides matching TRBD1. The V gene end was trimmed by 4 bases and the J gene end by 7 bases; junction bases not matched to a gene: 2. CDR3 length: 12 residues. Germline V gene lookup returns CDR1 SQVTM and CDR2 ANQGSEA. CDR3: CSVVGTGGGYTF. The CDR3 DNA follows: TGCAGCGTTGTAGGGACAGGGGGTGGCTACACCTTC.

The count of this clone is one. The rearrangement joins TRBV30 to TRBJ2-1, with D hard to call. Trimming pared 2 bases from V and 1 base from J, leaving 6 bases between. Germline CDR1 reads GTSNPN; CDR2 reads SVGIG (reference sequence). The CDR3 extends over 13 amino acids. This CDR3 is CAWSFQSYNEQFF. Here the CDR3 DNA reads TGTGCCTGGAGTTTCCAGTCCTACAATGAGCAGTTCTTC. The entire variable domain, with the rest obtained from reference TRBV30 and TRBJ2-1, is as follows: SQTIHQWPATLVQPVGSPLSLECTVEGTSNPNLYWYRQAAGRGLQLLFYSVGIGQISSEVPQNLSASRPQDRQFILSSKKLLLSDSGFYLCAWSFQSYNEQFFGPGTRLTVL.

CDR3 nucleotides: TGTGCCAGCAGCGCCGGGACAGGGACCACCGGGGAGCTGTTTTTT. It specifies CASSAGTGTTGELFF. The V and J genes are TRBV7-2 and TRBJ2-2, with 9 bases identical to TRBD1. The CDR3 covers 15 residues. Germline CDR1 is SGHTA and CDR2 is FQGNSA. V was pared by 5 bases and J by 4 bases, with 5 bases of the junction left unmatched.

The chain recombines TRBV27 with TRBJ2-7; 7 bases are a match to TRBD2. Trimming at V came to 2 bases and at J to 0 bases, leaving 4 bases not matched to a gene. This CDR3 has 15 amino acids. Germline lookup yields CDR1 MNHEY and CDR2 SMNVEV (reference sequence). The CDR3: CASSLIGLVSYEQYF. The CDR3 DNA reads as TGTGCCAGCAGTTTAATAGGACTAGTCTCCTACGAGCAGTACTTC.

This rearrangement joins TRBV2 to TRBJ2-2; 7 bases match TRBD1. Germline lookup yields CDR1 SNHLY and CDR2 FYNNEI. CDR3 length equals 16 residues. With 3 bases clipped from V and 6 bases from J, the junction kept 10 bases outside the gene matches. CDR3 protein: CASSDARAGGAGELFF. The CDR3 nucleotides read TGTGCCAGCAGTGACGCGAGGGCAGGGGGAGCCGGGGAGCTGTTTTTT.

This chain's CDR3 is CASSVAGDYNEQFF. CDR3 nucleotides: TGTGCCAGCAGCGTAGCGGGTGACTACAATGAGCAGTTCTTC. The chain links TRBV9 to TRBJ2-1; no clear D gene. Trimming cost V 0 bases and J 3 bases, with 7 bases left between them. CDR1 is SGDLS, CDR2 YYNGEE, per germline. The CDR3 runs 14 residues.

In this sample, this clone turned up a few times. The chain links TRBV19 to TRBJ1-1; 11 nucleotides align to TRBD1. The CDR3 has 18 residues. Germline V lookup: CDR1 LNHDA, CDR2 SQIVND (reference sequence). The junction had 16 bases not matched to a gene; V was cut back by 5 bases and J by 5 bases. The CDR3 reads CASSLRTGGVQLGTEAFF. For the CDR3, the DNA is TGTGCCAGTAGTCTCCGGACAGGGGGCGTTCAGTTGGGTACTGAAGCTTTCTTT.

CDR3 sequence reads: CASSLSLEKLFF. The CDR3 DNA follows: TGTGCCAGCAGTTTAAGCCTAGAAAAACTGTTTTTT. This sequence joins TRBV12-3 or TRBV12-4 and TRBJ1-4; D gene unclear. The CDR3 length is 12 residues. Trimming pared 2 bases from V and 8 bases from J, leaving 6 bases between.

In nucleotides, the CDR3 is TGTGCCAGCAGCTTAGACGGGACAGGGGGCGTCCGGCAGTACTTC. This encodes CASSLDGTGGVRQYF. The V call is TRBV7-2, the J call TRBJ2-7; 12 nucleotides match TRBD1. The germline CDR1 and CDR2 sequences are SGHTA and FQGNSA. The CDR3 has 15 residues. V lost 1 base, J lost 9 bases, and 7 bases stayed unmatched.

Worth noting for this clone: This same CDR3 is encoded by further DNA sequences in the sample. The CDR3 sequence: CASSQTGQGYEQYF. DNA of the CDR3: TGTGCCAGCAGCCAGACCGGACAGGGGTACGAGCAGTACTTC. V usage is TRBV14 and J usage is TRBJ2-7, with 9 positions matching TRBD1. The CDR3 is made up of 14 amino acids. After removal of 3 bases from V and 4 bases from J, the junction contained 4 bases not matched to a gene. Germline V gene sequence: CDR1 SGHDN, CDR2 FVKESK.

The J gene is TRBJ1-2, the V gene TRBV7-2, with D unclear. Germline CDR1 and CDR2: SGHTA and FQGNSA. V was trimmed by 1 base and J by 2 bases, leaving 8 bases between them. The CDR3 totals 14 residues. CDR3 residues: CASSLVPQNYGYTF. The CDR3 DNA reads TGTGCCAGCAGCTTAGTCCCGCAGAACTATGGCTACACCTTC.

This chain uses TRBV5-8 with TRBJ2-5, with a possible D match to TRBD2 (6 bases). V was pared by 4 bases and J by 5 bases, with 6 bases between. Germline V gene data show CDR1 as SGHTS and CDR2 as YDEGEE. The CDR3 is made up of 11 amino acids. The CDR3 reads CASSRGETQYF. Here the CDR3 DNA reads TGTGCCAGCAGCCGGGGGGAGACCCAGTACTTC.